This TCR beta chain was obtained from a study of OX40 agonist ivuxolimab in advanced cancers. Overall study context: Males comprised roughly four fifths of the group, whose mean age was about 61 years (range roughly 23 to 90).

To note about this clone: Its antigen is currently unknown.

General observations from the study: In a subset of nonresponders, normalized T-cell clonal expansion was also low. Partial responders at 0.1-3.0 mg/kg had among the lowest clonal expansion.

Blood was sampled at baseline, cycle 4 day 1, and cycle 7 day 1. CDR3 size: 15 residues. From germline, CDR1 is MNHEY and CDR2 SMNVEV (reference sequence). V shed 2 bases and J shed 4 bases, with 14 bases lying between them. The repertoire was sequenced with immunoSEQ multiplex PCR; TCRdb's copy has only in-frame clones and lacks some. The table lists about 64,000 clones, about 87% of them singletons, with 2.8% in the top ten. The source of this sequence is an adult with an advanced solid tumor such as melanoma, head and neck, liver or kidney cancer. Material: CD4+ or CD8+ T cells sorted from blood, obtained in a trial of the OX40 agonist ivuxolimab. V and J are TRBV27 and TRBJ1-2, with D uncertain. The CDR3 region is CASSLSAGTFYGYTF. As DNA, the CDR3 is TGTGCCAGCAGTTTAAGTGCCGGAACATTCTATGGCTACACCTTC.